This TCR beta chain was found in a study of shared clonotypes between healthy human individuals. Overall study: Donors had three CD4 naive, three CD4 memory, two CD8 naive and one CD8 memory plate apiece. Study-wide results and limits: Shared clonotypes: about 5% naive CD4, around 3.7% naive CD8, about 2.4% memory CD4, about 0.41% memory CD8. In having few donors, the study represented limited genetic and exposure-history diversity. Generally, naive subsets (rather than memory subsets) showed larger estimated richness.

The junction had 12 bases not matched to a gene; V was cut back by 3 bases and J by 3 bases. Per germline, CDR1 SQVTM and CDR2 ANQGSEA. The length of the CDR3 is 16 residues. In regard to this clone: Its antigen is currently unknown.

Naivety among CD8 cells was defined by CD45RO negativity and positive CCR7 selection, thereby excluding terminally differentiated effector memory CD45RA+ cells. Method: immunoSEQ multiplex PCR; TCRdb's copy keeps in-frame clones and lacks some. This table has more than 2 million clones, 85% to 95% appearing once. Sequenced input: naive CD8+ T cells from PBMCs. V and J are TRBV29-1 and TRBJ1-1; 8 bases map to TRBD1. The clonotype originates from a man aged 18 to 29 in good health. Some clones in this sample may be carry-over from other donors' samples. The CDR3 sequence: CSVEAGTGRQYTEAFF. DNA of the CDR3: TGCAGCGTTGAGGCCGGGACAGGACGTCAGTACACTGAAGCTTTCTTT.